One and the same sample provided the 23 T cell receptor beta chains below, sequenced in a study of blood T cell repertoires in COVID-19. The method was immunoSEQ multiplex PCR; TCRdb's version includes in-frame clones alone and lacks a portion of them. The sample yields approximately 150,000 clones, almost 85% seen once. The material sequenced was peripheral blood. All receptors derive from a man aged 55 to 70 with acute or convalescent COVID-19.

The rearrangement uses TRBV6-2 or TRBV6-3 and TRBJ2-7; maybe TRBD1 (5 bases). CDR1 is MNHEY and CDR2 is SVGEGT in the germline V gene. V lost 2 bases and J lost 5, with 16 bases in between. The CDR3 is made up of 15 amino acids. CDR3 sequence: CASSYMSRASDEQYF. CDR3 sequence (DNA): TGTGCCAGCAGTTACATGTCCAGGGCTTCCGACGAGCAGTACTTC.

The CDR3 coding sequence is TGTGCCTGGAGTGTACAGGGGGCTACCGGGGAGCTGTTTTTT. Encoded protein: CAWSVQGATGELFF. The chain is built from TRBV30 and TRBJ2-2; 9 bases line up with TRBD1. The CDR3 loop spans 14 amino acids. Per the germline V gene, CDR1 is GTSNPN and CDR2 is SVGIG (reference sequence). With V trimmed by 0 bases and J by 5 bases, 1 base remained unmatched.

The chain carries TRBV13 and TRBJ2-1; 9 bases are a match to TRBD2. CDR1 is PRHDT, CDR2 FYEKMQ, per germline (reference sequence). There are 16 residues in the CDR3. V gave up 4 bases and J gave up 3 bases; unmatched junction bases: 7. CDR3 loop: CASSSMRGGRYNEQFF. CDR3 nucleotide sequence: TGTGCCAGCAGCTCGATGCGGGGGGGCCGCTACAATGAGCAGTTCTTC.

The V and J genes are TRBV19 and TRBJ2-7, with TRBD2 matching 9 bases. The CDR3 is 15 amino acids. V was clipped by 6 bases and J by 5 bases; unmatched bases: 11. Germline V CDR1 and CDR2: LNHDA, SQIVND (reference sequence). CDR3 in DNA: TGTGCCAGTAGCCCAGGGCTAGCGGGAACCCACGAGCAGTACTTC. It yields the protein CASSPGLAGTHEQYF.

The V gene is TRBV30, the J gene TRBJ1-2, with D perhaps TRBD1 (6 bases). The germline V gene encodes CDR1 GTSNPN and CDR2 SVGIG (reference sequence). The CDR3 sequence is 15 residues long. The V gene lost 0 bases and the J gene lost 0 bases, with 11 bases spanning the gap. CDR3 bases: TGTGCCTGGAGTGTACTTCGGACAGCTAACTATGGCTACACCTTC. This encodes CAWSVLRTANYGYTF.

V is TRBV10-3 and J is TRBJ2-5; TRBD2 agrees at 8 bases. The junction had 15 bases not matched to a gene; V was cut back by 4 bases and J by 5 bases. Germline CDR1 is ENHRY and CDR2 is SYGVKD. The CDR3 has 17 residues. In DNA, the CDR3 is TGTGCCATCAGTGGGGGACTCAGCGGGGGACCAGGCGAGACCCAGTACTTC. It is translated as CAISGGLSGGPGETQYF.

This sequence joins TRBV19 and TRBJ2-2; 10 bases are a match to TRBD2. V was clipped by 7 bases and J by 4 bases; unmatched bases: 3. The V gene's germline CDR1 is LNHDA and CDR2 SQIVND (reference sequence). The CDR3 is made up of 14 amino acids. The CDR3 region has the DNA TGTGCCAGTATACTAGCGGGAAGCACCGGGGAGCTGTTTTTT. It specifies CASILAGSTGELFF.

V and J are TRBV5-1 and TRBJ1-6, with TRBD1 matching 9 bases. V lost 3 bases, J lost 8 bases, and 0 bases stayed unmatched. Germline V gives CDR1 SGHRS, CDR2 YFSETQ. CDR3 size: 13 residues. The CDR3 sequence: CASSWDRDSPLHF. The DNA for the CDR3 is TGCGCCAGCAGCTGGGACAGGGATTCACCCCTCCACTTT.

The CDR3 DNA sequence: TGTGCCAGTAGTATAAAGCGGGGGATCACAGATACGCAGTATTTT. This gives the protein CASSIKRGITDTQYF. This sequence joins TRBV19 and TRBJ2-3; 8 nucleotides agree with TRBD2. After removal of 2 bases from V and 2 bases from J, the junction contained 3 bases not matched to a gene. The germline CDR1 and CDR2 sequences are LNHDA and SQIVND (reference sequence). The CDR3 has 15 residues.

This clone was seen a handful of times. The chain uses TRBV6-4 and TRBJ2-2; perhaps TRBD1 as D (5 bases). This CDR3 spans 15 amino acids. The germline V and J ends were trimmed by 4 bases and 4 bases, with 13 bases remaining between them. The V gene's germline CDR1 is MRHNA and CDR2 SNTAGT. The CDR3, as DNA: TGTGCCAGCAGTGTTGGGGCGCGAGGCACCGGGGAGCTGTTTTTT. Residues: CASSVGARGTGELFF.

This clone was seen only a few times. The rearrangement links TRBV4-2 to TRBJ2-7; D ambiguous. The CDR3 spans 15 residues. Trimming removed 0 bases at V and 3 bases at J, with 12 bases between. Germline-derived CDR1 and CDR2 are LGHNA and YNFKEQ. CDR3 DNA sequence: TGTGCCAGCAGCCAAGAGTGGGTTAGCAACTACGAGCAGTACTTC. This sequence encodes CASSQEWVSNYEQYF.

The genes are TRBV29-1 and TRBJ2-7, with D possibly TRBD1 on 6 matching bases. CDR3 length equals 15 residues. Germline V lookup: CDR1 SQVTM, CDR2 ANQGSEA. V lost 1 base, J lost 2 bases, and 15 bases lay in between. The CDR3 DNA is TGCAGCGTTGAAGGAGGGGACAAAAGAGCCTACGAGCAGTACTTC. The encoded protein is CSVEGGDKRAYEQYF.

The J gene is TRBJ2-4, the V gene TRBV5-5; 16 bases align to TRBD2. There are 19 residues in the CDR3. V trimming: 3 bases; J trimming: 1 base; junction bases outside the gene matches: 7. The V gene's germline CDR1 is SGHKS and CDR2 YYEKEE (reference sequence). The CDR3 DNA reads TGTGCCAGCAGCTCGGGACTAGCGGGAGGGCCTAAGGCCAAAAACATTCAGTACTTC. This encodes CASSSGLAGGPKAKNIQYF.

Here the CDR3 DNA reads TGTGCCAGTAGTCCCGGGACAGGGGACACCGGGGAGCTGTTTTTT. Amino acids: CASSPGTGDTGELFF. This chain joins TRBV19 and TRBJ2-2, with 10 positions matching TRBD1. Germline assignment: CDR1 LNHDA and CDR2 SQIVND (reference sequence). This CDR3 region has 15 residues. Losses at the gene ends were 5 bases for V and 3 bases for J; bases not matched to a gene: 3.

V is TRBV3-1 (or the pseudogene TRBV3-2) and J is TRBJ2-3; the match to TRBD1 covers 7 bases. CDR1 is LGHDT, CDR2 YNNKEL, per germline (reference sequence). This CDR3 is built from 14 residues. V trimming: 7 bases; J trimming: 0 bases; junction bases outside the gene matches: 4. The CDR3 DNA is TGTGCCAGCATTGACAGGGCTAGCACAGATACGCAGTATTTT. Protein sequence: CASIDRASTDTQYF.

This sequence joins TRBV7-6 and TRBJ2-1, with 7 bases aligning to TRBD2. Trimming took 1 base from V and 7 from J; bases not matched to a gene: 7. CDR1 SGHVS and CDR2 FNYEAQ come from the germline V gene. The CDR3 is made up of 15 amino acids. The DNA for the CDR3 is TGTGCCAGCAGCTTAGATGGGCGGGAGACGAATGAGCAGTTCTTC. This gives the protein CASSLDGRETNEQFF. The full variable domain, completed using reference TRBV7-6 and TRBJ2-1, is GAGVSQSPRYKVTKRGQDVALRCDPISGHVSLYWYRQALGQGPEFLTYFNYEAQQDKSGLPNDRFSAERPEGSISTLTIQRTEQRDSAMYRCASSLDGRETNEQFFGPGTRLTVL.

J is TRBJ2-3 and V is TRBV7-3; TRBD2 aligns across 7 bases. The J segment lost 6 bases and the V segment lost 0 bases, leaving 12 bases of the junction unmatched. Looked up from germline, CDR1 is SGHTA and CDR2 is FQGTGA. The CDR3 has 17 amino acids. CDR3 bases: TGTGCCAGCAGCTTAACTGCTAGCGGTTTCCCAACTGATACGCAGTATTTT. Encoded protein: CASSLTASGFPTDTQYF.

This rearrangement joins TRBV5-8 to TRBJ2-1, with a weak D call TRBD2 (6 bases). Trimming stripped 0 bases from V and 9 bases from J, with 16 bases between. Germline CDR1 is SGHTS and CDR2 is YDEGEE. CDR3 length: 15 residues. The CDR3 is CASSLGAREEGEQFF. The CDR3 nucleotides read TGTGCCAGCAGCTTGGGAGCCAGGGAGGAAGGTGAGCAGTTCTTC.

V is TRBV12-5 and J is TRBJ2-1, with 8 nucleotides matching TRBD2. The CDR3 consists of 17 residues. V was pared by 0 bases and J by 5 bases, with 9 bases of the junction left unmatched. Germline CDR1 LGHNT, CDR2 FRNRAP. CDR3 protein: CASGLVWDLAGNNEQFF. The CDR3 nucleotides are TGTGCTAGTGGTTTGGTATGGGACCTAGCGGGTAACAATGAGCAGTTCTTC. Together with reference TRBV12-5 and TRBJ2-1, the CDR3 gives the full variable domain: DARVTQTPRHKVTEMGQEVTMRCQPILGHNTVFWYRQTMMQGLELLAYFRNRAPLDDSGMPKDRFSAEMPDATLATLKIQPSEPRDSAVYFCASGLVWDLAGNNEQFFGPGTRLTVL.

The rearrangement joins TRBV7-3 to TRBJ2-3; TRBD1 matches at 8 bases. V shed 6 bases, J shed 6 bases, and the junction held 11 bases outside the gene matches. CDR1 and CDR2 from the germline V gene are SGHTA and FQGTGA. This CDR3 has 15 amino acids. For the CDR3, the DNA is TGTGCCAGCAGTCCCGGGACAGGTATATCGGATACGCAGTATTTT. This translates into CASSPGTGISDTQYF.

The V and J genes are TRBV10-2 and TRBJ2-2; D possibly corresponds to TRBD2 (6 bases). The CDR3 totals 16 residues. Germline V gives CDR1 WSHSY, CDR2 SAAADI. V was cut by 0 bases and J by 7 bases, with 15 bases left in between. This chain's CDR3 is CASSESTRGSFGELFF. The DNA for the CDR3 is TGCGCCAGCAGTGAGTCGACTAGAGGAAGTTTCGGGGAGCTGTTTTTT.

The CDR3 coding sequence is TGTGCCATCAGGGTTGGTATAGCGGGGTCCGGGGAGCTGTTTTTT. It yields the protein CAIRVGIAGSGELFF. This chain joins TRBV10-3 and TRBJ2-2, with 8 bases lining up with TRBD2. The CDR3 is made up of 15 amino acids. The germline gives CDR1 ENHRY, CDR2 SYGVKD. With V trimmed by 6 bases and J by 6 bases, 9 bases remained unmatched.

The chain is built from TRBV5-1 and TRBJ2-5; no clear D. CDR1 and CDR2 (germline): SGHRS, YFSETQ. The CDR3 sequence is 11 residues long. V lost 3 bases to trimming and J lost 5 bases, with 5 bases between them. The DNA for the CDR3 is TGCGCCAGCAGCTACCGGGAGACCCAGTACTTC. It is translated as CASSYRETQYF.